These 2 T cell receptor beta chains originate from one sample sequenced in a study of blood T cell repertoires in COVID-19. This table comes from immunoSEQ multiplex PCR, and its TCRdb copy is limited to in-frame clones, with some not included. Among some 410,000 clones listed, approximately 88% were seen once. Sequenced sample: PBMCs or T cells enriched from blood (not recorded which). The source is a woman between 25 and 40 years old with acute COVID-19.

The count of this clone is one. The chain has TRBV7-2 and TRBJ2-7; 13 nucleotides match TRBD2. Germline V gene lookup returns CDR1 SGHTA and CDR2 FQGNSA. Germline trimming cut 5 bases from V and 5 bases from J; bases unmatched to any gene: 9. This CDR3 is 16 amino acids long. CDR3 bases: TGTGCCAGCAGCCGGACTAGCGGGGGTTTTCTAAACGAGCAGTACTTC. Translated, it gives CASSRTSGGFLNEQYF.

The chain uses TRBV5-1 and TRBJ2-7, with TRBD2 matching over 11 bases. After removal of 4 bases from V and 6 bases from J, the junction contained 3 bases not matched to a gene. Per germline, CDR1 SGHRS and CDR2 YFSETQ. This CDR3 has 13 amino acids. This CDR3 reads CASSRTSGREQYF. The CDR3, as DNA: TGCGCCAGCAGCCGGACTAGCGGGCGCGAGCAGTACTTC. The variable domain in full, with the rest retrieved from reference TRBV5-1 and TRBJ2-7, is KAGVTQTPRYLIKTRGQQVTLSCSPISGHRSVSWYQQTPGQGLQFLFEYFSETQRNKGNFPGRFSGRQFSNSRSEMNVSTLELGDSALYLCASSRTSGREQYFGPGTRLTVT.